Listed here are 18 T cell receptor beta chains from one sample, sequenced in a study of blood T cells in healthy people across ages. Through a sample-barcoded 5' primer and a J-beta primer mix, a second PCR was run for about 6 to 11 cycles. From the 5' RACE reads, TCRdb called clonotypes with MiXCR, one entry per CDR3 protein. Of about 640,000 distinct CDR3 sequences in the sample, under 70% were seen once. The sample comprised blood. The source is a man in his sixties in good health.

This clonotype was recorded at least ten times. Here the CDR3 DNA reads TGTGCCAGCACCAACCCTCAAGGGGGCCACGAGCAGTACTTC. It specifies CASTNPQGGHEQYF. The gene calls are TRBV12-3 or TRBV12-4 and TRBJ2-7; 7 nucleotides match TRBD1. The CDR3 is 14 residues long. With 7 bases clipped from V and 5 bases from J, the junction kept 11 bases outside the gene matches.

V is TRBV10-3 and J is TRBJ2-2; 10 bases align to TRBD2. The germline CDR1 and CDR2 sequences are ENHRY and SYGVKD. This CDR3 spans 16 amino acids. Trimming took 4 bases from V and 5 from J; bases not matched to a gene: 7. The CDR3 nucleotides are TGTGCCATCAGTGTCGGTGCTAGCGGGGGAACCGGGGAGCTGTTTTTT. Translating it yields CAISVGASGGTGELFF.

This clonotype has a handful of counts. CDR3 region: CASSRELAGALNIQYF. The DNA of the CDR3 is TGTGCCAGCAGCCGAGAACTAGCGGGGGCCTTAAACATTCAGTACTTC. The V and J genes are TRBV7-2 and TRBJ2-4; 11 bases map to TRBD2. CDR3 length: 16 amino acids. Trimming cost V 5 bases and J 6 bases; bases outside gene matches: 9. CDR1 is SGHTA, CDR2 FQGNSA, per germline.

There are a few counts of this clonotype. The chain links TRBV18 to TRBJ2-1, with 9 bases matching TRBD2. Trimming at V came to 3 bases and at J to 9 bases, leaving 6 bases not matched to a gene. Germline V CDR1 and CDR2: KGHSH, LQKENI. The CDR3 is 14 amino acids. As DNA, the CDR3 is TGTGCCAGCTCACCGTGGCGGGGGGGCGTTGAGCAGTTCTTC. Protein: CASSPWRGGVEQFF. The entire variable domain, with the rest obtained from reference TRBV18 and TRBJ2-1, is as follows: NAGVMQNPRHLVRRRGQEARLRCSPMKGHSHVYWYRQLPEEGLKFMVYLQKENIIDESGMPKERFSAEFPKEGPSILRIQQVVRGDSAAYFCASSPWRGGVEQFFGPGTRLTVL.

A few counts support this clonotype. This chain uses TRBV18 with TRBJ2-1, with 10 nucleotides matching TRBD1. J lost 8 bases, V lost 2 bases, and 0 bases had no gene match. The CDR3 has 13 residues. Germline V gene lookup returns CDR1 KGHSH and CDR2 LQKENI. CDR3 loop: CASSPGTGDEQFF. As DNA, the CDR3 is TGTGCCAGCTCACCAGGGACAGGGGATGAGCAGTTCTTC.

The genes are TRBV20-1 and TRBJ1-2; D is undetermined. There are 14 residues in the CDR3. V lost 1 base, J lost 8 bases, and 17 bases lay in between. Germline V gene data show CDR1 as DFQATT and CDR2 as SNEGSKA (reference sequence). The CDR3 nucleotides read TGCAGTGCTAGAGCCCCCTTGAGGGTCCACGGCTACACCTTC. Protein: CSARAPLRVHGYTF.

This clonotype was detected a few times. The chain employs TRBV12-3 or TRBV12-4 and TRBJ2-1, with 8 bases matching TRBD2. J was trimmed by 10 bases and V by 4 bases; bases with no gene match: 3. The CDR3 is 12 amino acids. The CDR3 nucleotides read TGTGCCAGCAGTTCGACTAGCGACGAGCAGTTCTTC. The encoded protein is CASSSTSDEQFF.

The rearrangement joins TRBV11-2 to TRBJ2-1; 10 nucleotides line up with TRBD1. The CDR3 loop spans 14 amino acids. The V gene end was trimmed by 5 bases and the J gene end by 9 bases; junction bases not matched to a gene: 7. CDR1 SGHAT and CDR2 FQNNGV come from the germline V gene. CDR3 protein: CASSRGTGEIEQFF. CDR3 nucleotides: TGTGCCAGCAGCCGAGGGACAGGGGAAATTGAGCAGTTCTTC. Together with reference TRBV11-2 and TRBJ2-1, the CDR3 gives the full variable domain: EAGVAQSPRYKIIEKRQSVAFWCNPISGHATLYWYQQILGQGPKLLIQFQNNGVVDDSQLPKDRFSAERLKGVDSTLKIQPAKLEDSAVYLCASSRGTGEIEQFFGPGTRLTVL.

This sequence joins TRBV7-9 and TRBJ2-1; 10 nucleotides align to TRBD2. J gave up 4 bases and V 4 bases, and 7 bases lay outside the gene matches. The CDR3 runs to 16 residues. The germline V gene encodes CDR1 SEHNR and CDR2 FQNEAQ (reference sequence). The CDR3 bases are TGTGCCAGCAGCTCATTAGCGGGGGGACAGTACAATGAGCAGTTCTTC. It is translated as CASSSLAGGQYNEQFF.

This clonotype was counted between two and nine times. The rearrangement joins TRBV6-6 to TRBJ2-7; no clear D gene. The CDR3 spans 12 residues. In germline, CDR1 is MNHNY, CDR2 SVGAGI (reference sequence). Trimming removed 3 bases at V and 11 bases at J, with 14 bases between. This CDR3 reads CASSYSGPVKYF. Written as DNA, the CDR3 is TGTGCCAGCAGTTATTCCGGACCAGTCAAGTACTTC.

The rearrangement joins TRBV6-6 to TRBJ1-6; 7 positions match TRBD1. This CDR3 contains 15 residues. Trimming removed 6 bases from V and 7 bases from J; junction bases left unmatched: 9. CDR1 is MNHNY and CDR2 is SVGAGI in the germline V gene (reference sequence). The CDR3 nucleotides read TGTGCCAGCAGCGACGTGGGACAGTCCAATTCACCCCTCCACTTT. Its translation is CASSDVGQSNSPLHF.

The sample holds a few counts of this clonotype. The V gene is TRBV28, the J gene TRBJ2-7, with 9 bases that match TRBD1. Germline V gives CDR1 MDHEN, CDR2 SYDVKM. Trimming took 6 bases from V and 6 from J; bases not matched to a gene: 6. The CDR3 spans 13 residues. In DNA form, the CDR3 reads TGTGCCAGCAGCTCCGGGACAGGGAGCGAGCAGTACTTC. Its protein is CASSSGTGSEQYF.

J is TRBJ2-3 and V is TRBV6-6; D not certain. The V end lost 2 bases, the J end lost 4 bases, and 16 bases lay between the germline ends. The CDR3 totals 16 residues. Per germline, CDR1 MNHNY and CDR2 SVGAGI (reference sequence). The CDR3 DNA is TGTGCCAGCAGTTACCTCACGAGCACACTTGCAGATACGCAGTATTTT. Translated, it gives CASSYLTSTLADTQYF.

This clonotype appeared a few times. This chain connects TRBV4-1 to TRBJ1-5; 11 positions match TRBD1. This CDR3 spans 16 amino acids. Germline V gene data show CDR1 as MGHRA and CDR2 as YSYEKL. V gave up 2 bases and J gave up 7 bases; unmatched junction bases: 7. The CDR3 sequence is CASSQNGQGAGQPQHF. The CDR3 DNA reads TGCGCCAGCAGCCAAAACGGACAGGGGGCGGGCCAGCCCCAGCATTTT.

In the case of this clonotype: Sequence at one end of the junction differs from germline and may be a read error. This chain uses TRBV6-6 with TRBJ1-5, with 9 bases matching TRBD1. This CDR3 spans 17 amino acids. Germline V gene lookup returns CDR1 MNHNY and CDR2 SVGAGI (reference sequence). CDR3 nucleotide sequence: TGTGCCTGCAGCCCCGGGACAGGGTCTTATAGCAATCAGCCCCAGCATTTT. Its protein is CACSPGTGSYSNQPQHF.

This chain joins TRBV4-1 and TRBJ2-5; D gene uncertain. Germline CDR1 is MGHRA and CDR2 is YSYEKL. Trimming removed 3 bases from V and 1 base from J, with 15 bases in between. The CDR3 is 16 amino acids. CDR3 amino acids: CASSHPSRAAQETQYF. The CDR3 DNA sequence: TGCGCCAGCAGCCATCCCTCCCGAGCAGCCCAAGAGACCCAGTACTTC.

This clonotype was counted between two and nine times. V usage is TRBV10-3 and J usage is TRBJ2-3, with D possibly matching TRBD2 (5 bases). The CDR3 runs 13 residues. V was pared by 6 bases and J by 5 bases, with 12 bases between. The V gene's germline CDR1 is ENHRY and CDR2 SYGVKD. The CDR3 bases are TGTGCCATCAGAAACCCCGGGGAAGATACGCAGTATTTT. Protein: CAIRNPGEDTQYF.

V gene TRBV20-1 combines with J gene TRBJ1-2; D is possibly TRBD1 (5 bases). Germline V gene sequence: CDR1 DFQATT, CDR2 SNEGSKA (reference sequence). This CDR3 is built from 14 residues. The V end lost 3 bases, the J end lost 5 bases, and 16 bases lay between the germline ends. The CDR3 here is CSASPGGGNYGYTF. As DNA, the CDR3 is TGCAGTGCTAGTCCGGGGGGAGGGAATTATGGCTACACCTTC.